The clone carrying this T cell receptor beta chain was counted only a few times. This entry comes from a study of T cells in tuberculosis. TCRdb's copy holds only in-frame clones and misses some; the assay was immunoSEQ multiplex PCR. The sample records fewer than 35,000 clones, roughly 82% being singletons. Regarding time point: new active TB diagnosis, blood taken before or within 7 days of starting treatment. The CDR3 loop spans 15 amino acids. CDR1 and CDR2 from the germline V gene are GTSNPN and SVGIG (reference sequence). V shed 2 bases, J shed 4 bases, and the junction held 5 bases outside the gene matches.

The rearrangement links TRBV30 to TRBJ1-3; 10 bases fit TRBD1. The source material was PBMCs, sampled at tuberculosis diagnosis. The sequence came from an adult with tuberculosis. Here the CDR3 reads CAWSQGQGNGNTIYF. The CDR3 DNA reads as TGTGCCTGGAGTCAGGGACAGGGGAACGGAAACACCATATATTTT.